These T cell receptor beta chains were read from a single sample in a study of STAT5B mutations in CD4+ large granular lymphocyte leukemia. Generated by immunoSEQ multiplex PCR, the TCRdb table keeps only in-frame clones and is missing some. The sample carries about 45,000 clones, 86% recorded once. The sequenced sample consisted of CD4+ T cells from blood buffy coats. The receptor source for this set is a human donor in good health. CDR3s include the opening cysteine and the closing phenylalanine or tryptophan.

V | CDR3
TRBV27 | CASSLRGLVEETQYF
TRBV27 | CASSPRVAGGYEQYF
TRBV27 | CASSRLAGTGDTYEQYF
TRBV29-1 | CSAGVNGRDSTGELFF
TRBV19 | CASKTTGGEAFF
TRBV11-2 | CASSQAGGTEAFF
TRBV2 | CASSEARGSSYNEQFF
TRBV7-3 | CASSLMSTPGLAGGPSSYNEQFF
TRBV7-2 | CASSLMDRGFEQYF
TRBV9 | CASSATGLSGNTIYF
TRBV5-4 | CASSPGTSGIRYNEQFF
TRBV6-6 | CASSYRPGDKGAFF
TRBV7-9 | CASSLGGGSNTEAFF
TRBV7-2 | CASSLTGGREPYGYTF
TRBV4-3 | CASSQGRADRQETQYF
TRBV7-9 | CASSLGTARDYGYTF
TRBV7-3 | CASSRTGLAATDTQYF
TRBV5-1 | CASSLGSRSLFSYEQYF
TRBV6-5 | CASSLTSQGSSAQYF
TRBV7-6 | CASSLFPGSSGANVLTF
TRBV5-8 | CASSLDGQVYGYTF
TRBV7-8 | CASSYGTANTGELFF
TRBV28 | CASSLLQGLSNQPQHF
TRBV10-1 | CASNRDRGKEQYF
TRBV9 | CASSGGPGTSTQYF
TRBV7-2 | CASSPTSGYNEQFF
TRBV6-1 | CASSEFRTSGSYEQYF
TRBV6-6 | CASSTDRVGVTEAFF
TRBV30 | CAWNSRGYTF
TRBV19 | CASRPTRDGAYEQYF
TRBV19 | CASSIVGQGSGYTF
TRBV28 | CASVTGTPESGNTIYF
TRBV11-2 | CASSSRQGPHF
TRBV2 | CASSVVQGTYGYTF
TRBV5-1 | CASSLRSPGQVSYNEQFF
TRBV2 | CASSPTGTGTYNEQYF
TRBV9 | CASSVGLGSLADTQYF
TRBV6-5 | CASSYSSELFGNTIYF
TRBV28 | CASSTRPGQRPWEAGNTIYF
TRBV6-5 | CASSYSPRSSSNEQFF
TRBV6-5 | CASSPGAAQDQPQHF
TRBV5-1 | CASSTPTGVDEQFF
TRBV6-1 | CASSERGGAFSGNTIYF
TRBV5-1 | CASSETGGLAGANVLTF
TRBV2 | CASSTGGGYGYTF
TRBV7-8 | CASTTYSNQPQHF
TRBV11-2 | CASSAAGTGYTEAFF
TRBV4-1 | CASSRVADGTYEQYF
TRBV28 | CASSSRVPDTQYF
TRBV9 | CASSAGQGPQDGEQYF
TRBV2 | CASSTGSGKLFF
TRBV7-2 | CASSLEYSYEQYF
TRBV19 | CASSPLWGSDTQYF